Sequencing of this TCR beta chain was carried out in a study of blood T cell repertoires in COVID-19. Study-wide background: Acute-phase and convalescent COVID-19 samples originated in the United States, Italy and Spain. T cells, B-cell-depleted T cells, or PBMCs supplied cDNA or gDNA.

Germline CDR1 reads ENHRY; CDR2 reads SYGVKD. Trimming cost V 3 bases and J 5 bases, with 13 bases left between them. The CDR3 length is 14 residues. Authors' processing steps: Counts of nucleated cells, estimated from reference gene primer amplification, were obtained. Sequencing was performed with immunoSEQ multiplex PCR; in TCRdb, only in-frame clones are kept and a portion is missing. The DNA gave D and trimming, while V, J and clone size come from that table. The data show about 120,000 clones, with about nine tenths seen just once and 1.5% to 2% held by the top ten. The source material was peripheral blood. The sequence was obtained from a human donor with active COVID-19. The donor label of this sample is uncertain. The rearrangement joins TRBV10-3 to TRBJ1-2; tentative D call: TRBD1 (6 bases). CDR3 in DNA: TGTGCCATCAGTGAAATGGCAGGGGATTATGGCTACACCTTC. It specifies CAISEMAGDYGYTF.